Listed here are 30 T cell receptor beta chains from one sample, sequenced in a study of blood T cell repertoires in COVID-19. Clones were read by immunoSEQ multiplex PCR, and TCRdb kept only the in-frame ones, dropping some. This table holds around 100,000 clones, about 88% found once. Sequencing was performed on peripheral blood. The origin of the receptors is a man in his forties with acute or convalescent COVID-19.

V is TRBV12-5 and J is TRBJ1-2, with D possibly being TRBD1 (6 bases). With 0 bases removed from V and 4 bases from J, the gap between germline ends came to 9 bases. CDR3 length: 14 residues. Per germline, CDR1 LGHNT and CDR2 FRNRAP. CDR3 sequence: CASGLVGAGYGYTF. The CDR3, as DNA: TGTGCTAGTGGTTTGGTGGGGGCAGGCTATGGCTACACCTTC.

V and J are TRBV28 and TRBJ2-3, with 8 bases matching TRBD1. This CDR3 contains 13 residues. Germline V lookup: CDR1 MDHEN, CDR2 SYDVKM. J gave up 14 bases and V 0 bases, and 7 bases lay outside the gene matches. CDR3: CASSLWDRAHGYF. The CDR3 nucleotides read TGTGCCAGCAGTTTATGGGACAGGGCTCATGGGTATTTT.

The chain combines TRBV4-3 with TRBJ1-4; 12 bases align to TRBD1. The CDR3 consists of 15 residues. V was pared by 1 base and J by 8 bases, with 2 bases of the junction left unmatched. CDR1 and CDR2 (germline): LGHNA, YSLEER. The CDR3 loop reads CASSQVGQGAEKLFF. The CDR3 region has the DNA TGCGCCAGCAGCCAAGTGGGACAGGGGGCGGAAAAACTGTTTTTT.

The rearrangement links TRBV7-9 to TRBJ2-1; 8 bases fit TRBD2. The CDR3 has 16 residues. V trimming: 5 bases; J trimming: 5 bases; junction bases outside the gene matches: 11. The germline CDR1 and CDR2 sequences are SEHNR and FQNEAQ (reference sequence). CDR3 in amino acids: CASSPRGSGVNNEQFF. For the CDR3, the DNA is TGTGCCAGCAGCCCTCGGGGTAGCGGGGTTAACAATGAGCAGTTCTTC.

This clone has more than one count but fewer than ten. The J gene is TRBJ1-6, the V gene TRBV3-1 (or the pseudogene TRBV3-2); D not resolved. V lost 4 bases and J 6 bases, leaving 10 bases between the germline ends. The germline V gene encodes CDR1 LGHDT and CDR2 YNNKEL (reference sequence). The CDR3 is made up of 14 amino acids. The CDR3 DNA follows: TGTGCCAGCAGCCCCAGCACGGGTAATTCACCCCTCCACTTT. Its protein is CASSPSTGNSPLHF.

About this clone itself: A read error may produce the germline difference seen at one junction end. The rearrangement links TRBV10-1 to TRBJ2-7; no definite D call. The CDR3 is made up of 9 amino acids. CDR1 WNHNN and CDR2 SYGVQD come from the germline V gene (reference sequence). CDR3 sequence (DNA): TGCGCCACCGCTGGCGAGGAGTACTTC. Translated, it gives CATAGEEYF.

A single count supports this clone. The chain's CDR3 is CASSGVGKRRQETQYF. Written as DNA, the CDR3 is TGTGCCAGCAGTGGGGTTGGAAAGCGGAGGCAAGAGACCCAGTACTTC. The chain carries TRBV28 and TRBJ2-5; D might be TRBD2 (5 bases). V shed 5 bases and J shed 2 bases, with 18 bases lying between them. The CDR3 sequence is 16 residues long. CDR1 and CDR2 from the germline V gene are MDHEN and SYDVKM.

This clone was counted between two and nine times. The V call is TRBV6-5, the J call TRBJ1-5; 8 positions match TRBD1. Germline CDR1 reads MNHEY; CDR2 reads SVGAGI. The CDR3 is 14 residues long. The junction had 7 bases not matched to a gene; V was cut back by 5 bases and J by 7 bases. Here the CDR3 reads CASSTTGGNQPQHF. The CDR3 region has the DNA TGTGCCAGCAGTACCACAGGGGGGAACCAGCCCCAGCATTTT.

The chain combines TRBV27 with TRBJ2-5; TRBD2 agrees at 9 bases. From germline, CDR1 is MNHEY and CDR2 SMNVEV (reference sequence). Unmatched junction bases numbered 12, after V lost 5 bases and J lost 5 bases. This CDR3 has 16 amino acids. Written as DNA, the CDR3 is TGTGCCAGCAGTGCCTTAGCGGGAGCCCCCCGGGAGACCCAGTACTTC. Its translation is CASSALAGAPRETQYF.

This clone was seen a single time. The chain combines TRBV28 with TRBJ2-3, with TRBD2 matching over 11 bases. V was clipped by 6 bases and J by 6 bases; unmatched bases: 11. CDR3 length: 16 residues. The V gene's germline CDR1 is MDHEN and CDR2 SYDVKM. Here the CDR3 reads CASRSRLAGSLDTQYF. The CDR3 coding sequence is TGTGCCAGCAGATCTAGACTAGCGGGATCGTTGGATACGCAGTATTTT.

The chain recombines TRBV5-1 with TRBJ2-3; D might be TRBD2 (6 bases). Germline-derived CDR1 and CDR2 are SGHRS and YFSETQ. This CDR3 contains 14 residues. The germline V and J ends were trimmed by 2 bases and 5 bases, with 12 bases remaining between them. This chain's CDR3 is CASSLGGVEDTQYF. CDR3 in DNA: TGCGCCAGCAGCTTAGGAGGGGTTGAAGATACGCAGTATTTT.

This sequence joins TRBV18 and TRBJ2-5; 8 nucleotides agree with TRBD1. Germline V gene sequence: CDR1 KGHSH, CDR2 LQKENI. The V and J ends lost 5 bases and 4 bases, in that order; junction bases with no gene match: 3. The CDR3 sequence is 13 residues long. This CDR3 is CASSSTGAETQYF. The DNA of the CDR3 is TGTGCCAGCTCATCGACAGGGGCAGAGACCCAGTACTTC.

This clone was observed a single time. The chain has TRBV6-4 and TRBJ2-3; D might be TRBD2 (6 bases). Trimming removed 6 bases at V and 0 bases at J, with 13 bases between. Per germline, CDR1 MRHNA and CDR2 SNTAGT. The CDR3 contains 15 residues. CDR3 in DNA: TGTGCCAGCAGCCCCCGGGGGAGTAGCACAGATACGCAGTATTTT. Its translation: CASSPRGSSTDTQYF.

The chain combines TRBV2 with TRBJ2-5; 7 nucleotides align to TRBD2. After removal of 10 bases from V and 5 bases from J, the junction contained 7 bases not matched to a gene. Germline values: CDR1 SNHLY, CDR2 FYNNEI. The CDR3 sequence is 12 residues long. The chain's CDR3 is CATRLAGETQYF. The CDR3 coding sequence is TGTGCCACTAGACTAGCTGGGGAGACCCAGTACTTC.

The genes are TRBV3-1 (or the pseudogene TRBV3-2) and TRBJ2-7; possibly TRBD2 for D (6 bases). The germline CDR1 and CDR2 sequences are LGHDT and YNNKEL (reference sequence). The length of the CDR3 is 15 residues. Trimming stripped 0 bases from V and 3 bases from J, with 12 bases between. The CDR3 region is CASSQDRGAHYEQYF. In DNA, the CDR3 is TGTGCCAGCAGCCAAGATCGCGGGGCCCACTACGAGCAGTACTTC.

This sequence joins TRBV18 and TRBJ2-5, with TRBD2 as a possible D gene (5 bases). There are 15 residues in the CDR3. Looked up from germline, CDR1 is KGHSH and CDR2 is LQKENI. V lost 4 bases, J lost 4 bases, and 16 bases lay in between. Here the CDR3 reads CASSLRPGRGETQYF. In DNA form, the CDR3 reads TGTGCCAGCTCACTCCGACCCGGTCGGGGAGAGACCCAGTACTTC.

The chain employs TRBV7-8 and TRBJ2-7; no definite D call. The CDR3 extends over 13 amino acids. Trimming cost V 1 base and J 3 bases, with 7 bases left between them. Germline CDR1 reads SGHVS; CDR2 reads FQNEAQ. The CDR3 coding sequence is TGTGCCAGCAGCTTAGAGACATTCTACGAGCAGTACTTC. It yields the protein CASSLETFYEQYF.

The chain recombines TRBV12-2 with TRBJ1-4; the table calls TRBD1, which could not be checked here. TRBV12-2 is recorded as a pseudogene. CDR3 length equals 20 residues. The CDR3 DNA reads as TGTGCAAGTCGTTTAGGATCCGGGACAGGGGGCACCGTTCTTAATGAAAAACTGTTTTTT. Amino acid sequence: CASRLGSGTGGTVLNEKLFF.

This clone has a handful of counts. The chain has TRBV28 and TRBJ1-1; possibly TRBD1 for D (5 bases). The CDR3 is 18 residues long. Trimming left V 5 bases short and J 8 bases short, with 30 bases between. The germline V gene has CDR1 MDHEN and CDR2 SYDVKM. The CDR3 loop is CASSLPTRARGKNKEAFF. The CDR3 nucleotides are TGTGCCAGCAGTCTACCCACCCGGGCCCGGGGGAAGAACAAGGAAGCTTTCTTT. Variable domain in full (rest from reference TRBV28 and TRBJ1-1): DVKVTQSSRYLVKRTGEKVFLECVQDMDHENMFWYRQDPGLGLRLIYFSYDVKMKEKGDIPEGYSVSREKKERFSLILESASTNQTSMYLCASSLPTRARGKNKEAFFGQGTRLTVV.

This chain joins TRBV4-2 and TRBJ2-1; 9 bases map to TRBD2. There are 16 residues in the CDR3. V shed 0 bases, J shed 6 bases, and the junction held 6 bases outside the gene matches. CDR1 and CDR2 from the germline V gene are LGHNA and YNFKEQ. CDR3 coding DNA: TGTGCCAGCAGCCAAGAGCCAGCGGGAGGAACCAATGAGCAGTTCTTC. Residues: CASSQEPAGGTNEQFF.

The genes are TRBV3-1 (or the pseudogene TRBV3-2) and TRBJ2-5; the D gene is possibly TRBD2 (7 bases). CDR3 length: 14 residues. V lost 7 bases and J lost 1, with 13 bases in between. The germline gives CDR1 LGHDT, CDR2 YNNKEL (reference sequence). As DNA, the CDR3 is TGTGCCAGCATAACTCGGGGGGCCCAAGAGACCCAGTACTTC. Translating gives CASITRGAQETQYF.

The chain combines TRBV5-1 with TRBJ2-5; TRBD1 matches 10 bases. This CDR3 has 14 residues. V lost 5 bases, J lost 7 bases, and 8 bases stayed unmatched. Germline-derived CDR1 and CDR2 are SGHRS and YFSETQ. CDR3 nucleotide sequence: TGCGCCAGCAGAACCGGGACAGGGGTCGGGACCCAGTACTTC. Its protein is CASRTGTGVGTQYF.

The gene calls are TRBV7-3 and TRBJ2-2; TRBD2 matches 7 bases. The trim removed 1 base at V and 5 bases at J, leaving 7 bases unmatched. This CDR3 comprises 16 residues. In germline, CDR1 is SGHTA, CDR2 FQGTGA. The CDR3 spells CASSLIGGFKTGELFF. The DNA of the CDR3 is TGTGCCAGCAGCTTAATCGGGGGGTTTAAGACCGGGGAGCTGTTTTTT.

The chain has TRBV3-1 (or the pseudogene TRBV3-2) and TRBJ2-2; TRBD2 matches 14 bases. Per germline, CDR1 LGHDT and CDR2 YNNKEL (reference sequence). V shed 0 bases, J shed 5 bases, and the junction held 2 bases outside the gene matches. This CDR3 is built from 17 residues. CDR3: CASSQEGLAGVTGELFF. In DNA, the CDR3 is TGTGCCAGCAGCCAAGAGGGACTAGCGGGAGTTACCGGGGAGCTGTTTTTT.

The V gene is TRBV5-1, the J gene TRBJ2-1, with 9 bases identical to TRBD2. Trimming cost V 0 bases and J 6 bases; bases outside gene matches: 4. The CDR3 is 15 amino acids. CDR1 SGHRS and CDR2 YFSETQ come from the germline V gene. Written as DNA, the CDR3 is TGCGCCAGCAGCTTGGTGCGGGAGGGCCTCAATGAGCAGTTCTTC. Its protein is CASSLVREGLNEQFF.

The rearrangement links TRBV15 to TRBJ2-1, with D tentatively TRBD1 (7 bases). There are 20 residues in the CDR3. CDR1 LNHNV and CDR2 YYDKDF come from the germline V gene (reference sequence). The ends were cut back, 0 bases at V and 0 bases at J, with 21 bases in the middle. The CDR3 sequence is CATSRDYGGTASNSYNEQFF. For the CDR3, the DNA is TGTGCCACCAGCAGAGATTACGGCGGGACAGCTTCAAACTCCTACAATGAGCAGTTCTTC.

The rearrangement links TRBV11-2 to TRBJ2-5; TRBD2 agrees at 11 bases. This CDR3 has 16 amino acids. CDR1 is SGHAT, CDR2 FQNNGV, per germline. J gave up 1 base and V 5 bases, and 6 bases lay outside the gene matches. The CDR3 sequence: CASSQRLAGTQETQYF. In DNA, the CDR3 is TGTGCCAGCAGCCAGAGACTAGCGGGAACCCAAGAGACCCAGTACTTC.

There are a few counts of this clone. The V gene is TRBV6-6, the J gene TRBJ1-5; D unresolved. V dropped 5 bases and J dropped 4 bases, with 21 bases sitting between them. Germline V gene data show CDR1 as MNHNY and CDR2 as SVGAGI (reference sequence). The length of the CDR3 is 17 residues. For the CDR3, the DNA is TGTGCCAGCAGTCAGTATTTGCAGGTGACCGAGAATCAGCCCCAGCATTTT. Its protein product is CASSQYLQVTENQPQHF.

The chain is built from TRBV6-5 and TRBJ1-5; TRBD1 matches at 8 bases. CDR3 length equals 14 residues. J was trimmed by 3 bases and V by 4 bases; bases with no gene match: 2. From germline, CDR1 is MNHEY and CDR2 SVGAGI. The CDR3 reads CASSSTGVNQPQHF. DNA for the CDR3: TGTGCCAGCAGTTCGACAGGGGTCAATCAGCCCCAGCATTTT.

The CDR3 region is CASSEGLAGPYNEQFF. The CDR3 nucleotides are TGTGCCAGCAGTGAAGGACTAGCGGGACCCTACAATGAGCAGTTCTTC. The genes are TRBV27 and TRBJ2-1, with 12 bases identical to TRBD2. The V gene end was trimmed by 5 bases and the J gene end by 2 bases; junction bases not matched to a gene: 4. CDR1 is MNHEY and CDR2 is SMNVEV in the germline V gene (reference sequence). The CDR3 is 16 residues long.